Listed below are T cell receptor beta chains from one sample, sequenced in a study of control samples from healthy donors and cancer patients. The table came from immunoSEQ multiplex PCR; TCRdb's copy has only in-frame clones and leaves some out. The profile covers 100,000 to 150,000 clones, with about 93% appearing a single time and about 1.5% taken by the ten largest. The specimen sequenced was PBMCs. These receptors came from a man aged 45-65 years with head and neck cancer. Both conserved end residues are part of each CDR3. The D gene is left open where the match is weak. A clone size is listed for some rows: how often the clone was seen (once, few, many), or a class if it is expanded.

J,D,V,size,DNA,CDR3
TRBJ1-6,-,TRBV19,-,TGTGCCAGTAGTATAGGCGGACAGACTAATAATTCACCCCTCCACTTT,CASSIGGQTNNSPLHF
TRBJ2-1,-,TRBV5-1,-,TGCGCCAGCCAAAAACTAGCCCAGATCAATGAGCAGTTCTTC,CASQKLAQINEQFF
TRBJ1-2,-,TRBV3-1/TRBV3-2,-,TGTGCCAGCAGCCAAGCCTATGGCTACACCTTC,CASSQAYGYTF
TRBJ2-7,TRBD1,TRBV7-8,-,TGTGCCAGCAGCCTCACTCTGACAGGGGGCGTCTACGAGCAGTACTTC,CASSLTLTGGVYEQYF
TRBJ1-5,-,TRBV27,-,TGTGCCAGCAGTCCCCCGGGCGGCAATCAGCCCCAGCATTTT,CASSPPGGNQPQHF
TRBJ2-3,TRBD2,TRBV6-2/TRBV6-3,-,TGTGCCAGCAGTTACCCGATACTAGCGGGCACAGATACGCAGTATTTT,CASSYPILAGTDTQYF
TRBJ1-1,-,TRBV5-1,once,TGCGCCAGCAGCTTAGGGACCAACACTGAAGCTTTCTTT,CASSLGTNTEAFF
TRBJ2-5,-,TRBV6-5,-,TGTGCCAGCAGTAGATCACAGGTGCAAGAGACCCAGTACTTC,CASSRSQVQETQYF
TRBJ2-5,-,TRBV7-9,-,TGTGCCAGCAGCTTATGGGGACAAGAGACCCAGTACTTC,CASSLWGQETQYF
TRBJ2-7,-,TRBV28,-,TGTGCCAGCAGTTCGATGGGACGATACGAGCAGTACTTC,CASSSMGRYEQYF
TRBJ1-1,TRBD1,TRBV4-1,-,TGCGCCAGCAGCCAACCGGGACAGGGTACGGTTGGAGCTTTCTTT,CASSQPGQGTVGAFF
TRBJ2-5,TRBD2,TRBV15,-,TGTGCCACCAGGGACGGGGGGATGGAGACCCAGTACTTC,CATRDGGMETQYF
TRBJ2-5,TRBD1,TRBV19,once,TGTGCCACACAGGACAGGGGGGGAGAGACCCAGTACTTC,CATQDRGGETQYF
TRBJ1-2,-,TRBV9,-,TGTGCCAGCAGCGTAGGAGGAAGAGCTAACTATGGCTACACCTTC,CASSVGGRANYGYTF
TRBJ2-7,TRBD1,TRBV10-3,-,TGTGCCATCAGAGACAGGGTCGACGAGCAGTACTTC,CAIRDRVDEQYF
TRBJ2-1,TRBD2,TRBV7-9,once,TGTGCCAGCAGCCGCGGGGGGGGCTCCTACAATGAGCAGTTCTTC,CASSRGGGSYNEQFF
TRBJ2-4,TRBD2,TRBV5-1,-,TGCGCCAGCAGCTTCACAGGATCCCTAGCGGGGGCCAAAAACATTCAGTACTTC,CASSFTGSLAGAKNIQYF
TRBJ2-7,-,TRBV5-1,-,TGCGCCAGCAGCTTGACGGGGGCACCCCAGTACTTC,CASSLTGAPQYF
TRBJ2-3,-,TRBV7-8,once,TGTGCCAGCAGCTTAGCCCGCTTTAGGGGGTCGGATACGCAGTATTTT,CASSLARFRGSDTQYF
TRBJ1-1,-,TRBV18,-,TGTGCCAGCTCACTACAGGACTCGAACACTGAAGCTTTCTTT,CASSLQDSNTEAFF
TRBJ2-7,-,TRBV4-2,-,TGTGCCAGCAGCCTGCAGGGGGGGAACGAGCAGTACTTC,CASSLQGGNEQYF
TRBJ1-2,-,TRBV4-2,-,TGTGCCAGCAGCCAGGGGGCGGTGGGCGGAGAGTCCTTTGGCTACACCTTC,CASSQGAVGGESFGYTF
TRBJ2-2,-,TRBV9,-,TGTGCCAGCAGCGCCCGGGGAGAGAACACCGGGGAGCTGTTTTTT,CASSARGENTGELFF
TRBJ2-3,-,TRBV7-2,-,TGTGCCAGCAGCCTAGCTACCCTGGATACGCAGTATTTT,CASSLATLDTQYF
TRBJ1-6,-,TRBV28,-,TGTGCCAGCAGTATACCGGTGGGTCATTCACCCCTCCACTTT,CASSIPVGHSPLHF
TRBJ2-7,-,TRBV11-2,-,TGTGCCAGCAGCTTAGTAGGTCCCTTGAGGTACTTC,CASSLVGPLRYF
TRBJ1-6,-,TRBV4-3,-,TGCGCCAGCAGCGTGGATGACTCCTATAATTCACCCCTCCACTTT,CASSVDDSYNSPLHF
TRBJ1-2,-,TRBV27,-,TGTGCCAGCAGCCGCGACCGATATGGCTACACCTTC,CASSRDRYGYTF
TRBJ2-2,-,TRBV28,-,TGTGCCAGCAGTTTAAATACCGGGGAGCTGTTTTTT,CASSLNTGELFF
TRBJ2-3,-,TRBV7-3,-,TGTGCCAGCAGCTTAAACCCCACAGATACGCAGTATTTT,CASSLNPTDTQYF
TRBJ1-5,-,TRBV6-5,-,TGTGCCAGCACCGGGACACTCAATCAGCCCCAGCATTTT,CASTGTLNQPQHF
TRBJ2-7,-,TRBV7-9,-,TGTGCCATCAACGGGCAGGTGGGGTACGAGCAGTACTTC,CAINGQVGYEQYF
TRBJ2-3,TRBD1,TRBV7-3,once,TGTGCCAGCAGCCAACAGGGGGCGGGGGGCACAGATACGCAGTATTTT,CASSQQGAGGTDTQYF
TRBJ1-2,-,TRBV7-2,-,TGTGCCAGCAGCTTTCGGCAGGGCGGTGGGGGAAACTATGGCTACACCTTC,CASSFRQGGGGNYGYTF
TRBJ2-5,TRBD1,TRBV29-1,-,TGCAGCGTAGGACAGGGTGGGGGGCAAGAGACCCAGTACTTC,CSVGQGGGQETQYF
TRBJ2-2,TRBD1,TRBV9,once,TGTGCCAGCAGCTCCAGGACAGGGGGGGCCGGGGAGCTGTTTTTT,CASSSRTGGAGELFF
TRBJ1-6,-,TRBV6-5,-,TGTGCCAGCAGAACATGGGGCAGGAATTCACCCCTCCACTTT,CASRTWGRNSPLHF
TRBJ1-5,TRBD1,TRBV4-1,-,TGCGCCAGCAGTCGGTACAGGGGGAGCAATCAGCCCCAGCATTTT,CASSRYRGSNQPQHF
TRBJ1-4,TRBD1,TRBV4-2,-,TGTGCCAGCAGCCCAATGGGACAGGGGTTGTATGAAAAACTGTTTTTT,CASSPMGQGLYEKLFF
TRBJ1-1,-,TRBV28,-,TGTGCCAGCAGCGTTACAGGGTTTGGCATGAACACTGAAGCTTTCTTT,CASSVTGFGMNTEAFF
TRBJ2-5,-,TRBV12-3/TRBV12-4,-,TGTGCCAGCAGCCCGCAGGGTGGACAGACCCAGTACTTC,CASSPQGGQTQYF
TRBJ1-2,TRBD1,TRBV29-1,-,TGCAGCGTTGCAGGGGGCGCGGTTCCGGGCTACACCTTC,CSVAGGAVPGYTF
TRBJ2-2,TRBD1,TRBV5-4,-,TGTGCCAGCAGCCCACCCCCGGGACAGGGGACGGGCGGCGGCACCGGGGAGCTGTTTTTT,CASSPPPGQGTGGGTGELFF
TRBJ2-1,-,TRBV6-2/TRBV6-3,-,TGTGCCAGCAGTGCGTCGGGGACGGGCTCCTACAATGAGCAGTTCTTC,CASSASGTGSYNEQFF
TRBJ1-2,-,TRBV4-1,-,TGCGCCAGCAGCCCGCCTGAGGGGACCGGCTACACCTTC,CASSPPEGTGYTF
TRBJ1-1,-,TRBV6-6,-,TGTGCCAGCAAATCACAAGGGAACACTGAAGCTTTCTTT,CASKSQGNTEAFF
TRBJ2-3,-,TRBV12-3/TRBV12-4,-,TGTGCCAGCAGGGGGCGGGGAGATACGCAGTATTTT,CASRGRGDTQYF
TRBJ2-5,-,TRBV5-1,-,TGCGCCAGCAGCTCCGGACAGATCCAAGAGACCCAGTACTTC,CASSSGQIQETQYF
TRBJ1-3,-,TRBV5-1,-,TGCGCCAGCAGCCCAGGCCCTGGAAACACCATATATTTT,CASSPGPGNTIYF
TRBJ2-3,TRBD1,TRBV27,-,TGTGCCAGCAGAGACAGGGCCTACACAGATACGCAGTATTTT,CASRDRAYTDTQYF
TRBJ1-2,TRBD1,TRBV12-3/TRBV12-4,-,TGTGCCAGCAGTCGGGGACAGGGGTACACCTTC,CASSRGQGYTF